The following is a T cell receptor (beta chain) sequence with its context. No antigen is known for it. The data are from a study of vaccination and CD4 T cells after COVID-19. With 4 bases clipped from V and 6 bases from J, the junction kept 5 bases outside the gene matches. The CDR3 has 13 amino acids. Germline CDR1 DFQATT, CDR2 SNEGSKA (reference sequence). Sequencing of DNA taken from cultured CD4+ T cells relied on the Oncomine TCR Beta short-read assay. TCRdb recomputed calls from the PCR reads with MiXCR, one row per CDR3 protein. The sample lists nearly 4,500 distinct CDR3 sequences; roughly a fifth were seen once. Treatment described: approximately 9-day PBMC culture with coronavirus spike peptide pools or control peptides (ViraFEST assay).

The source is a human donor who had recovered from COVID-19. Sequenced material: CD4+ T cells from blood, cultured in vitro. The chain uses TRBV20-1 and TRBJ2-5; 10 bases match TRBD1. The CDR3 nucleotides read TGCAGTGCTACCTCCGACAGGGGGCAGACCCAGTACTTC. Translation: CSATSDRGQTQYF.